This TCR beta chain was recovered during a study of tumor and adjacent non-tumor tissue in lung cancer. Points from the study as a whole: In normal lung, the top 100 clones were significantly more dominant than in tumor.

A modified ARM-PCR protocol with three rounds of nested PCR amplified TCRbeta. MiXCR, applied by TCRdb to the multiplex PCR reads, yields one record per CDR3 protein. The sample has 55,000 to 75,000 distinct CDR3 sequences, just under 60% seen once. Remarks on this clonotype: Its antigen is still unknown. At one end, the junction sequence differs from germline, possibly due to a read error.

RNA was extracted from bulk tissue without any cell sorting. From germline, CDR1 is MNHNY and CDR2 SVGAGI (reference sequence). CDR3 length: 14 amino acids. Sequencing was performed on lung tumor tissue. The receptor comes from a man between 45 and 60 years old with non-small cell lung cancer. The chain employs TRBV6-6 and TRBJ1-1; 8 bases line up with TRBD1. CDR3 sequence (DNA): TGTGCCAGCAGATACGACAGGGGTAGGACTGAAGCCTTCTTT. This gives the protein CASRYDRGRTEAFF.